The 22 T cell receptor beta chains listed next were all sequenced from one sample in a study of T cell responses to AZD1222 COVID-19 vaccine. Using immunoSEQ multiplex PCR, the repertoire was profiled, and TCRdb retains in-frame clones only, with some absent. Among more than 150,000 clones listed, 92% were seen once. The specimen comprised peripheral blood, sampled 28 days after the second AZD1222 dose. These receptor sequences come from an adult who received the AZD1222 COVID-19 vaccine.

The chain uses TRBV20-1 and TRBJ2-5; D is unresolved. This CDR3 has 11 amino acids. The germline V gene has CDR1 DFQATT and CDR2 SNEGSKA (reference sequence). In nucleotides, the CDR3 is TGCGTTGCCAGAAAACAAGAGACCCAGTACTTC. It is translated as CVARKQETQYF.

The CDR3 reads CASRGGLAPAYEQYF. CDR3 DNA sequence: TGTGCCAGCAGGGGGGGACTAGCCCCCGCCTACGAGCAGTACTTC. The genes are TRBV2 and TRBJ2-7; 9 nucleotides align to TRBD2. The CDR3 consists of 15 residues. V gave up 6 bases and J gave up 2 bases; unmatched junction bases: 8. CDR1 and CDR2 from the germline V gene are SNHLY and FYNNEI.

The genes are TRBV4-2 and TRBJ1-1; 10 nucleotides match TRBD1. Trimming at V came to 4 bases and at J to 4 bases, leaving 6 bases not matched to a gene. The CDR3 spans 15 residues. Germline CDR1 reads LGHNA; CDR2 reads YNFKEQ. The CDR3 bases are TGTGCCAGCAGCCTGCGGACAGGGGGAAGCACTGAAGCTTTCTTT. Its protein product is CASSLRTGGSTEAFF.

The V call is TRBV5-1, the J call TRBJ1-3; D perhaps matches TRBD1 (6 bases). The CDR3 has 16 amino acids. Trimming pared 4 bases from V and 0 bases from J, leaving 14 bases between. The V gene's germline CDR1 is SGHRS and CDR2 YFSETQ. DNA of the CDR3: TGCGCCAGCAGCCCCGGACAGTTTCTCTCTGGAAACACCATATATTTT. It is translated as CASSPGQFLSGNTIYF.

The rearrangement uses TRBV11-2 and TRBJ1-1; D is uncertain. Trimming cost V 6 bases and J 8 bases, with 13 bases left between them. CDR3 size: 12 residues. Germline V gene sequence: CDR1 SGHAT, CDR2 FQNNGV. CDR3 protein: CASRLEQPEAFF. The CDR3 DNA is TGTGCCAGCAGACTCGAGCAGCCCGAAGCTTTCTTT.

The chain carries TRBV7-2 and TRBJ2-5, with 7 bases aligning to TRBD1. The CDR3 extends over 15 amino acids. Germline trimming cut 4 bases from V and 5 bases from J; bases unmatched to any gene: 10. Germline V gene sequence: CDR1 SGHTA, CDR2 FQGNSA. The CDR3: CASSSDRTYLETQYF. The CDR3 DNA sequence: TGTGCCAGCAGCTCGGACAGGACGTATCTGGAGACCCAGTACTTC.

CDR3 in amino acids: CAWSVDRNYEQYF. CDR3 nucleotides: TGTGCCTGGAGTGTGGACAGGAACTACGAGCAGTACTTC. The chain has TRBV30 and TRBJ2-7; TRBD1 matches at 7 bases. Germline CDR1 and CDR2: GTSNPN and SVGIG (reference sequence). CDR3 length: 13 amino acids. With 0 bases clipped from V and 3 bases from J, the junction kept 2 bases outside the gene matches.

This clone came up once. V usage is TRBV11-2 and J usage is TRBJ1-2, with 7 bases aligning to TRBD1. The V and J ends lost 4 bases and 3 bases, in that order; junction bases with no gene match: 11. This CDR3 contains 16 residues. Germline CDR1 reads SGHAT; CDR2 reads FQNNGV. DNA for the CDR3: TGTGCCAGCAGCTACCGACAGGGCCCTCTCGACTATGGCTACACCTTC. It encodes CASSYRQGPLDYGYTF.

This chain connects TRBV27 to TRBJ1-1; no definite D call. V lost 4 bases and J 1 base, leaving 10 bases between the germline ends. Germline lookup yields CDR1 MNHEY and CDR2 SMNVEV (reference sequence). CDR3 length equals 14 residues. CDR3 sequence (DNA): TGTGCCAGCAGTTCGCAGTCCAGGAACACTGAAGCTTTCTTT. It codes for CASSSQSRNTEAFF.

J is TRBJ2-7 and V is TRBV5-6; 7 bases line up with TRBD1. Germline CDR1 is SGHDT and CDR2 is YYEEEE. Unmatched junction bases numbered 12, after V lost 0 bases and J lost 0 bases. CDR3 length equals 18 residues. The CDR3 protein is CASSLAAETGTASYEQYF. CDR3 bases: TGTGCCAGCAGCTTGGCCGCGGAAACCGGGACAGCCTCCTACGAGCAGTACTTC.

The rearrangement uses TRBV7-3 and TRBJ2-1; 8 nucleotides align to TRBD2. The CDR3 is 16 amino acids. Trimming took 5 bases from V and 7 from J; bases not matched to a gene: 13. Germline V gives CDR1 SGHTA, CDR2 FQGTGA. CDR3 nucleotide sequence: TGTGCCAGCAGCGCCATTGGTCCGGGAGGGCCAAATGAGCAGTTCTTC. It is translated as CASSAIGPGGPNEQFF.

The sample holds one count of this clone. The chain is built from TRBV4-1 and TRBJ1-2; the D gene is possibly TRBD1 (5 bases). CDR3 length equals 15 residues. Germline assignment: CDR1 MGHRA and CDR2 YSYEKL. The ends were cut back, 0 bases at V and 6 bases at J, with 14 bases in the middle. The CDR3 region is CASSQELGGRDGYTF. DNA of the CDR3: TGCGCCAGCAGCCAAGAACTCGGGGGACGGGATGGCTACACCTTC.

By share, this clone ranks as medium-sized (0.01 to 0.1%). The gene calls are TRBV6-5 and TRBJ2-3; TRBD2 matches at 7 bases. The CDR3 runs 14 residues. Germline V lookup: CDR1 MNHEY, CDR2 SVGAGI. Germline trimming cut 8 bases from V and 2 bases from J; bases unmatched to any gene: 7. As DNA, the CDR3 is TGTGCCAGCTCGAGCGGGGAACCCACAGATACGCAGTATTTT. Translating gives CASSSGEPTDTQYF.

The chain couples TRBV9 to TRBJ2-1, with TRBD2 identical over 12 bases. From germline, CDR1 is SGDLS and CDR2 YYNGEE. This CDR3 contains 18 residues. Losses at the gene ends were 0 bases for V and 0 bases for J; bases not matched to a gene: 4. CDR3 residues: CASSVGLTSGSSYNEQFF. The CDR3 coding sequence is TGTGCCAGCAGCGTAGGTCTGACTAGCGGGAGCTCCTACAATGAGCAGTTCTTC.

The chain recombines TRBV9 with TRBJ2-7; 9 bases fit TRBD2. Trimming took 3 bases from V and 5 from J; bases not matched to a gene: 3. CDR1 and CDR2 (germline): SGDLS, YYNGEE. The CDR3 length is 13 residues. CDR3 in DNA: TGTGCCAGCAGCGCCCGCGGGAGGGACGAGCAGTACTTC. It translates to CASSARGRDEQYF.

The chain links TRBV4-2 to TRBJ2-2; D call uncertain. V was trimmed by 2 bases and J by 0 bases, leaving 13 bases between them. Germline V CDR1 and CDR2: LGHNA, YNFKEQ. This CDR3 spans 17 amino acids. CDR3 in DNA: TGTGCCAGCAGCCAACCACACGAACGAGCGAACACCGGGGAGCTGTTTTTT. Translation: CASSQPHERANTGELFF.

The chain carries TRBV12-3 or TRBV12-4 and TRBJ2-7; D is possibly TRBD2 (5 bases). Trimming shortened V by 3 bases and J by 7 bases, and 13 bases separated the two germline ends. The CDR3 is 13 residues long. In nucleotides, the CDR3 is TGTGCCAGCAGTTTTTTGAGATCGGGAGAGCAGTACTTC. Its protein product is CASSFLRSGEQYF.

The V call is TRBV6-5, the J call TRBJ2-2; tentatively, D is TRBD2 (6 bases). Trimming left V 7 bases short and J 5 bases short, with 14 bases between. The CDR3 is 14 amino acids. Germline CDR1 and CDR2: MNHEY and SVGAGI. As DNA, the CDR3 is TGTGCCAGCAAGCCGGGAGTTTCAACCGGGGAGCTGTTTTTT. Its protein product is CASKPGVSTGELFF.

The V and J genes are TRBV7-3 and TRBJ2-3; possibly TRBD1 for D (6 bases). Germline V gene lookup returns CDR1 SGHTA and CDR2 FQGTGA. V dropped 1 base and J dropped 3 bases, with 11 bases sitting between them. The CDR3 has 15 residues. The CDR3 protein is CASSLMTGATDTQYF. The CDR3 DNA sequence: TGTGCCAGCAGCTTAATGACAGGAGCTACAGATACGCAGTATTTT. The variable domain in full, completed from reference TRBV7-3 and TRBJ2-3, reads GAGVSQTPSNKVTEKGKYVELRCDPISGHTALYWYRQSLGQGPEFLIYFQGTGAADDSGLPNDRFFAVRPEGSVSTLKIQRTERGDSAVYLCASSLMTGATDTQYFGPGTRLTVL.

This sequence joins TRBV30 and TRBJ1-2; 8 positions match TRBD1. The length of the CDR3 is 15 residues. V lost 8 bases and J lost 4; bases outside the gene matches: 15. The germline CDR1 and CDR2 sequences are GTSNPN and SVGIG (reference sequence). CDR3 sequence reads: CARQDSTGVSYGYTF. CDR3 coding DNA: TGTGCCCGCCAGGACTCGACAGGGGTGAGCTATGGCTACACCTTC.

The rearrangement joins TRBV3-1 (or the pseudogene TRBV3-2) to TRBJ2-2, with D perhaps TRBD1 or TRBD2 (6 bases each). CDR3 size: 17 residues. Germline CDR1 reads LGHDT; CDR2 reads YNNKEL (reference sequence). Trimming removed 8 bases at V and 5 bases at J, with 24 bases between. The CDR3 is CASQQTGGGVGTGELFF. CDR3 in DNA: TGTGCCAGCCAGCAGACTGGAGGGGGAGTCGGTACCGGGGAGCTGTTTTTT.

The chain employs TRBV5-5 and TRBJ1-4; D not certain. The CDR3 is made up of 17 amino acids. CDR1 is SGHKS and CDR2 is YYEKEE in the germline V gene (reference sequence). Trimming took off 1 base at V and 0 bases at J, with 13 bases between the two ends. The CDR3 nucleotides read TGTGCCAGCAGCTTGCGGCCAACCTCAGCAACTAATGAAAAACTGTTTTTT. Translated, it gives CASSLRPTSATNEKLFF.